This TCR beta chain was captured by sequencing in a study of graft-versus-host responses after intestinal transplantation. As for the study in general: Once they had received anti-thymocyte globulin induction, all recipients took tacrolimus and steroids for three to four years.

Trimming took off 2 bases at V and 0 bases at J, with 10 bases between the two ends. Germline V gene sequence: CDR1 SGDLS, CDR2 YYNGEE. The CDR3 consists of 15 residues. Co-plated with 200,000 CFSE-labeled responder cells were 200,000 irradiated, violet-dye-labeled stimulator cells. Sequencing used immunoSEQ multiplex PCR; TCRdb keeps in-frame clones, though not all of them. The sample consists of 6,000 to 8,500 clones, more than 30% of them appearing once. The V gene is TRBV9, the J gene TRBJ2-3; D possibly corresponds to TRBD2 (6 bases). The sequencing here drew on alloreactive CD8+ T cells from a mixed lymphocyte reaction culture, taken before transplantation. Subset indicated: CFSE-low proliferating T cells sorted from roughly 6-day pre-transplant mixed lymphocyte reaction (GvH or HvG direction). The TCR comes from a human patient who was an organ donor for intestinal transplantation. The DNA of the CDR3 is TGTGCCAGCAGCGTTCGAGCGGGTAGCACAGATACGCAGTATTTT. Its protein product is CASSVRAGSTDTQYF.